This T cell receptor (beta chain) was sequenced in a study of Graves' ophthalmopathy and Graves' hyperthyroidism. The TCR beta CDR3 regions underwent amplification from RNA transcripts. Scientists carried out first-round RT-PCR using HTBI primers and then a second-round multiplex PCR. MiXCR, applied by TCRdb to the multiplex PCR reads, yields one record per CDR3 protein. Found here are 450,000 to 600,000 distinct CDR3 sequences, about 35% of them singletons; the top ten hold over 3.5%. This clonotype was recorded at least ten times. Its antigen is undetermined. Germline loops: CDR1 MNHEY, CDR2 SMNVEV (reference sequence). J gave up 9 bases and V 5 bases, and 10 bases lay outside the gene matches. This CDR3 contains 15 residues. Study-wide findings and caveats: Most thyroid-expanded clonotypes exceeding 0.001 frequency were also found in blood.

Exclusion criteria comprised other autoimmune diseases, uncontrolled infections, pregnancy or lactation in patients. The sequencing sample was made of peripheral blood or thyroid tissue (not recorded which). The receptor's source is an adult man with Graves' hyperthyroidism. The genes are TRBV27 and TRBJ1-6; 7 bases map to TRBD1. The chain's CDR3 is CASSHRGDRGSPLHF. The CDR3, as DNA: TGTGCCAGCAGTCACAGGGGTGATCGTGGTTCACCCCTCCACTTT.